The 20 T cell receptor beta chains below were found in one sample sequenced in a study of control samples from healthy donors and cancer patients. Here immunoSEQ multiplex PCR was the method, and the copy in TCRdb shows in-frame clones only, minus some. The sample shows fewer than 95,000 clones, about 83% of them seen only once. The material sequenced was blood. The source is a woman aged 40 to 50 in good health.

CDR3 DNA: TGTGCCAGCAGCCGTTTAAGCTCCTATAATTCACCCCTCCACTTT. This translates into CASSRLSSYNSPLHF. The chain carries TRBV5-4 and TRBJ1-6; D unresolved. Trimming took 4 bases from V and 0 from J, leaving 8 bases between them. Germline V gene lookup returns CDR1 SGHNT and CDR2 YYREEE (reference sequence). This CDR3 comprises 15 residues.

The chain couples TRBV6-2 or TRBV6-3 to TRBJ2-1; 9 nucleotides agree with TRBD1. V trimming: 6 bases; J trimming: 3 bases; junction bases outside the gene matches: 6. The CDR3 runs to 15 residues. The germline V gene has CDR1 MNHEY and CDR2 SVGEGT. The CDR3 here is CASSSGTGNYNEQFF. In DNA form, the CDR3 reads TGTGCCAGCAGCTCCGGGACAGGGAACTACAATGAGCAGTTCTTC.

J is TRBJ1-1 and V is TRBV28, with D tentatively TRBD1 (5 bases). This CDR3 has 13 amino acids. The germline CDR1 and CDR2 sequences are MDHEN and SYDVKM. The V gene lost 7 bases and the J gene lost 0 bases, with 9 bases spanning the gap. The CDR3 DNA reads TGTGCCAGCACGACAGCCCTGAACACTGAAGCTTTCTTT. This codes for CASTTALNTEAFF.

The count of this clone is one. V gene TRBV24-1 combines with J gene TRBJ2-2, with D perhaps given as TRBD1 or TRBD2 (6 bases each). From germline, CDR1 is KGHDR and CDR2 SFDVKD. CDR3 length: 17 residues. Trimming removed 4 bases at V and 4 bases at J, with 18 bases between. CDR3 loop: CATSDFDRRGGTGELFF. The CDR3 nucleotides are TGTGCCACCAGTGACTTCGACAGGCGGGGAGGCACCGGGGAGCTGTTTTTT.

The chain has TRBV7-2 and TRBJ2-7; D uncertain. This CDR3 is 14 amino acids long. Trimming pared 3 bases from V and 3 bases from J, leaving 12 bases between. The germline V gene encodes CDR1 SGHTA and CDR2 FQGNSA. DNA for the CDR3: TGTGCCAGCAGCTTCGTCCGCGGAGACTACGAGCAGTACTTC. It encodes CASSFVRGDYEQYF.

The chain joins TRBV9 to TRBJ2-1; D gene uncertain. Trimming removed 1 base at V and 6 bases at J, with 14 bases between. CDR1 and CDR2 from the germline V gene are SGDLS and YYNGEE. This CDR3 spans 15 amino acids. The CDR3 reads CASSVFSNVGNEQFF. The CDR3 bases are TGTGCCAGCAGCGTATTTAGCAATGTGGGCAATGAGCAGTTCTTC.

This clone was picked up a small number of times. The J gene is TRBJ1-2, the V gene TRBV19, with unresolved D. The V gene lost 2 bases and the J gene lost 6 bases, with 16 bases spanning the gap. The CDR3 is 15 amino acids. Germline V gene data show CDR1 as LNHDA and CDR2 as SQIVND (reference sequence). The CDR3 is CASSIKGFSEDGYTF. The CDR3 nucleotides read TGTGCCAGTAGTATAAAAGGGTTTAGCGAGGATGGCTACACCTTC.

This chain uses TRBV6-1 with TRBJ1-5; 8 nucleotides line up with TRBD1. V lost 3 bases, J lost 6 bases, and 7 bases stayed unmatched. This CDR3 comprises 15 residues. Germline V gives CDR1 MNHNS, CDR2 SASEGT. CDR3: CASSEMAGGTQPQHF. CDR3 nucleotides: TGTGCCAGCAGTGAGATGGCAGGGGGCACTCAGCCCCAGCATTTT.

This sequence joins TRBV6-6 and TRBJ1-3; 10 bases fit TRBD1. Germline-derived CDR1 and CDR2 are MNHNY and SVGAGI (reference sequence). V lost 4 bases and J lost 3; bases outside the gene matches: 3. The CDR3 contains 15 residues. The CDR3 loop reads CASSWGQGRGNTIYF. Written as DNA, the CDR3 is TGTGCCAGCAGTTGGGGACAGGGGCGTGGAAACACCATATATTTT.

This chain links TRBV3-1 (or the pseudogene TRBV3-2) with TRBJ1-6, with D possibly TRBD1 on 5 matching bases. The CDR3 extends over 16 amino acids. Per germline, CDR1 LGHDT and CDR2 YNNKEL (reference sequence). Trimming cost V 4 bases and J 0 bases, with 10 bases left between them. The CDR3 loop reads CASSPRGASYNSPLHF. For the CDR3, the DNA is TGTGCCAGCAGCCCAAGGGGTGCCTCCTATAATTCACCCCTCCACTTT.

This clone has a single count. The same CDR3 is also encoded by other DNA sequences in this sample. This chain uses TRBV9 with TRBJ2-1; the D gene is possibly TRBD2 (6 bases). CDR1 is SGDLS, CDR2 YYNGEE, per germline. Trimming cost V 0 bases and J 3 bases, with 10 bases left between them. This CDR3 region has 15 residues. The CDR3 loop is CASSVAAGSYNEQFF. CDR3 sequence (DNA): TGTGCCAGCAGCGTAGCTGCGGGGAGCTACAATGAGCAGTTCTTC.

In its sample, this clone was seen once. This chain connects TRBV29-1 to TRBJ1-3; 7 nucleotides agree with TRBD1. Germline lookup yields CDR1 SQVTM and CDR2 ANQGSEA. V lost 7 bases and J lost 4; bases outside the gene matches: 4. There are 12 residues in the CDR3. This chain's CDR3 is CSAGTEGNTIYF. In nucleotides, the CDR3 is TGCAGCGCCGGGACAGAAGGAAACACCATATATTTT.

The chain couples TRBV3-1 (or the pseudogene TRBV3-2) to TRBJ2-5; D is unclear. CDR3 length: 12 residues. Deletions cut 4 bases from V and 9 bases from J, with 12 bases between. Germline CDR1 LGHDT, CDR2 YNNKEL (reference sequence). CDR3 amino acids: CASSLLRQAQYF. CDR3 DNA: TGTGCCAGCAGCCTCCTCAGGCAGGCCCAGTACTTC.

V usage is TRBV7-9 and J usage is TRBJ2-1; D not resolved. V was pared by 2 bases and J by 8 bases, with 7 bases between. Germline V gene sequence: CDR1 SEHNR, CDR2 FQNEAQ (reference sequence). CDR3 length equals 12 residues. The CDR3 here is CASSLYLDEQFF. CDR3 sequence (DNA): TGTGCCAGCAGCTTATATTTGGATGAGCAGTTCTTC.

This chain joins TRBV6-6 and TRBJ1-2; TRBD1 might be the D (6 bases). Between the trimmed V and J ends, which lost 8 bases and 0 bases, there was a span of 16 bases. CDR1 and CDR2 (germline): MNHNY, SVGAGI (reference sequence). This CDR3 spans 15 amino acids. CDR3 DNA: TGTGCCAGCCGCGAGCAGGACAGACCTAACTATGGCTACACCTTC. This translates into CASREQDRPNYGYTF.

The chain couples TRBV25-1 to TRBJ2-5; TRBD1 aligns across 9 bases. This CDR3 region has 14 residues. Trimming at V came to 3 bases and at J to 3 bases, leaving 2 bases not matched to a gene. The germline gives CDR1 MGHDK, CDR2 SYGVNS. For the CDR3, the DNA is TGTGCCAGCAGTGAGACAGGGGGAAAAGAGACCCAGTACTTC. The encoded protein is CASSETGGKETQYF.

The chain carries TRBV27 and TRBJ2-1, with D perhaps matching TRBD1 (6 bases). Germline assignment: CDR1 MNHEY and CDR2 SMNVEV (reference sequence). V lost 5 bases and J 1 base, leaving 12 bases between the germline ends. CDR3 length: 15 residues. This CDR3 reads CASSPRGFSYNEQFF. Here the CDR3 DNA reads TGTGCCAGCAGTCCCAGGGGTTTTTCCTACAATGAGCAGTTCTTC.

J is TRBJ2-6 and V is TRBV9; 8 bases are shared with TRBD1. CDR3 length: 17 residues. Germline values: CDR1 SGDLS, CDR2 YYNGEE. J gave up 1 base and V 4 bases, and 7 bases lay outside the gene matches. Written as DNA, the CDR3 is TGTGCCAGCAGCCAAGGGACAGGCTTTTCTGGGGCCAACGTCCTGACTTTC. Translating it yields CASSQGTGFSGANVLTF.

The chain is built from TRBV10-1 and TRBJ1-1; 7 nucleotides agree with TRBD1. CDR3 size: 13 residues. The ends lost 4 bases at V and 7 bases at J; junction bases unmatched: 6. CDR1 and CDR2 from the germline V gene are WNHNN and SYGVQD (reference sequence). CDR3 loop: CASSGTGTGEAFF. As DNA, the CDR3 is TGCGCCAGCAGTGGGACAGGCACGGGTGAAGCTTTCTTT.

The chain has TRBV18 and TRBJ1-3; 8 bases are a match to TRBD1. Germline lookup yields CDR1 KGHSH and CDR2 LQKENI. V shed 4 bases, J shed 0 bases, and the junction held 5 bases outside the gene matches. CDR3 length: 16 amino acids. This CDR3 reads CASSRRDRGSGNTIYF. Written as DNA, the CDR3 is TGTGCCAGCTCACGCCGAGACAGGGGCTCTGGAAACACCATATATTTT. The full variable domain, rest sourced from reference TRBV18 and TRBJ1-3, is NAGVMQNPRHLVRRRGQEARLRCSPMKGHSHVYWYRQLPEEGLKFMVYLQKENIIDESGMPKERFSAEFPKEGPSILRIQQVVRGDSAAYFCASSRRDRGSGNTIYFGEGSWLTVV.